Reported below is one T cell receptor beta chain. What it binds is unknown. Amplified TCR beta CDR3 regions derived from RNA transcripts. The primer set for the first-round RT-PCR of the TCR CDR3 was HTBI. Via MiXCR, TCRdb re-called the multiplex PCR reads, giving one row per CDR3 protein. The sample carries about 760,000 distinct CDR3 sequences, approximately 36% recorded once. Germline V gene lookup returns CDR1 MNHEY and CDR2 SVGAGI. Trimming cost V 2 bases and J 6 bases, with 13 bases left between them. CDR3 length: 14 residues. An absence of ophthalmopathy progression within 18 months meant stable Graves' hyperthyroidism. Uncontrolled infection, other autoimmune disease, pregnancy and lactation each barred patients from inclusion. The sample comes from a study of T cells in Graves' hyperthyroidism and ophthalmopathy. Study information: Peripheral blood draws took place at initial diagnosis, ahead of any treatment.

Overall study findings and caveats: The blood repertoire included most of the expanded thyroid clonotypes above 0.001.

The clonotype comes from a middle-aged woman with Graves' hyperthyroidism. The sample comprised blood. This chain joins TRBV6-5 and TRBJ1-2; D not resolved. The CDR3 sequence: CASSYHGGRDGYTF. DNA of the CDR3: TGTGCCAGCAGTTACCATGGAGGGAGAGATGGCTACACCTTC.